The present T cell receptor (beta chain) was sequenced within a study of siplizumab effects on memory and regulatory T cells. Whole-study results and caveats: The alloreactive clones that mapped to unstimulated subsets made up only a minor fraction.

TCRdb's copy holds only in-frame clones and misses some; the assay was immunoSEQ multiplex PCR. The sample holds some 100,000 clones, 85% to 95% seen once. With respect to this clone: Its antigen is not identified.

The length of the CDR3 is 14 residues. The V and J ends lost 3 bases and 2 bases respectively, with 12 bases between them. Germline CDR1 SGHRS, CDR2 YFSETQ. The receptor's source is a human donor in good health. The chain recombines TRBV5-1 with TRBJ2-7; the D gene is possibly TRBD2 (5 bases). Source material: non-Treg CD4+ T cells sorted from blood. DNA of the CDR3: TGCGCCAGCAGCTGGAGGTCTCAGGCCTACGAGCAGTACTTC. Its protein is CASSWRSQAYEQYF.